This T cell receptor beta chain was recovered during a study of beta chain features in type 1 diabetes. Study results and caveats: In every one of the four CD4+ subsets, TCRB CDR3s were moderately but significantly shorter in Type 1 diabetes patients. Highly expressing activated T cells could be over-counted with a cDNA template. The naive, central memory and Treg TCRB repertoires of patients appeared to be more similar to one another than those of healthy donors.

The entirety of the isolated RNA underwent reverse transcription, so expressed TCRB transcripts were sequenced. The table came from immunoSEQ multiplex PCR; TCRdb's copy has only in-frame clones and leaves some out. The sample shows some 270,000 clones, around an eighth of them seen only once. Germline loops: CDR1 SGHRS, CDR2 YFSETQ. V lost 0 bases and J lost 2, with 17 bases in between. The CDR3 consists of 17 residues. This clone has more than one count but fewer than ten. Its antigen is unidentified. The clonotype comes from a woman between 40 and 50 years old in good health. What was sequenced was naive CD4+ T cells from blood. The chain joins TRBV5-1 to TRBJ2-5; D is ambiguous. CDR3 in DNA: TGCGCCAGCAGCTTGGCCGTTGGCCAGGCTCATCAAGAGACCCAGTACTTC. As protein: CASSLAVGQAHQETQYF.